This T cell receptor beta chain was found in a study of vaccination effects on CD4 cells after COVID-19. V was shortened by 2 bases and J by 2 bases, with 14 bases between the two germline ends. The CDR3 is made up of 16 amino acids. CDR1 is SNHLY, CDR2 FYNNEI, per germline. Sequencing used immunoSEQ multiplex PCR; TCRdb keeps in-frame clones, though not all of them. The data show tens of thousands of clones, around 67% seen once. Using viral peptide pools, the ViraFEST assay grew out antigen-specific CD4+ T cells prior to sequencing. Culture proceeded for 10 days, and CD4+ T cells were then isolated. Vaccine recipients had no previous SARS-CoV-2 infection; their nucleocapsid antibodies were negative. This clone appeared a few times. Its antigen is as yet unknown.

The sequenced sample was CD4+ T cells from PBMCs cultured with SARS-CoV-2 spike peptides, obtained before COVID-19 vaccination. This sequence was found in a human donor who received a COVID-19 vaccine. The chain combines TRBV2 with TRBJ2-3; D remains ambiguous. The CDR3 sequence is CASSEKGYKDTDTQYF. The CDR3 DNA follows: TGTGCCAGCAGTGAAAAAGGATATAAGGACACAGATACGCAGTATTTT.